Each of the 28 T cell receptor beta chains below was sequenced from the same sample in a study of radiotherapy plus CTLA-4 blockade in lung cancer. Produced via immunoSEQ multiplex PCR; TCRdb's table is partial and in-frame only. The sample carries more than 35,000 clones, around 85% recorded once. The source was peripheral blood, collected from a patient treated with radiotherapy plus ipilimumab. The receptors derive from a human donor with non-small cell lung cancer who had stable disease on radiotherapy plus ipilimumab.

The chain couples TRBV6-6 to TRBJ2-7; 8 positions match TRBD2. Trimming removed 5 bases from V and 4 bases from J; junction bases left unmatched: 7. The CDR3 runs 14 residues. In germline, CDR1 is MNHNY, CDR2 SVGAGI (reference sequence). CDR3 region: CASSGSGVGYEQYF. In nucleotides, the CDR3 is TGTGCCAGCAGTGGTAGCGGGGTAGGTTACGAGCAGTACTTC.

The rearrangement links TRBV7-6 to TRBJ1-1; no reliable D call. The CDR3 runs 13 residues. Trimming removed 3 bases at V and 1 base at J, with 6 bases between. Germline V gives CDR1 SGHVS, CDR2 FNYEAQ. This CDR3 is CASSLEENTEAFF. CDR3 nucleotide sequence: TGTGCCAGCAGCTTGGAGGAGAACACTGAAGCTTTCTTT.

This chain connects TRBV19 to TRBJ2-5, with TRBD1 matching 9 bases. Losses at the gene ends were 6 bases for V and 7 bases for J; bases not matched to a gene: 12. The CDR3 totals 15 residues. Germline V gene data show CDR1 as LNHDA and CDR2 as SQIVND (reference sequence). The CDR3: CASSPPGQGLGTQYF. In nucleotides, the CDR3 is TGTGCCAGTAGCCCCCCGGGACAGGGCTTGGGGACCCAGTACTTC.

This chain links TRBV29-1 with TRBJ1-5; no clear D. Germline V gene lookup returns CDR1 SQVTM and CDR2 ANQGSEA. The CDR3 totals 13 residues. With 7 bases removed from V and 2 bases from J, the gap between germline ends came to 12 bases. The CDR3 here is CSAGDGGNQPQHF. CDR3 DNA sequence: TGCAGCGCGGGTGACGGGGGCAATCAGCCCCAGCATTTT.

The chain combines TRBV25-1 with TRBJ1-2, with a possible D match to TRBD1 (5 bases). The CDR3 has 12 amino acids. Trimming took 4 bases from V and 7 from J, leaving 10 bases between them. The V gene's germline CDR1 is MGHDK and CDR2 SYGVNS. The CDR3 coding sequence is TGTGCCAGCAGTGTATCGGGGGTTGGCTACACCTTC. Protein product: CASSVSGVGYTF.

J is TRBJ2-7 and V is TRBV7-9; D may be TRBD1 (6 bases). This CDR3 spans 13 amino acids. The V gene's germline CDR1 is SEHNR and CDR2 FQNEAQ (reference sequence). Trimming left V 2 bases short and J 6 bases short, with 11 bases between. The CDR3 coding sequence is TGTGCCAGCAGCTTATCTCAGGGGCCCGAGCAGTACTTC. It specifies CASSLSQGPEQYF.

This clone was seen only once. The V call is TRBV7-2, the J call TRBJ2-2; D is possibly TRBD1 (5 bases). The V end was cut by 4 bases, the J end by 3 bases, with 12 bases between. There are 15 residues in the CDR3. The germline gives CDR1 SGHTA, CDR2 FQGNSA. The CDR3 region is CASSSNTGYTGELFF. CDR3 bases: TGTGCCAGCAGCTCAAATACAGGTTACACCGGGGAGCTGTTTTTT. Complete variable domain (other parts from reference TRBV7-2 and TRBJ2-2): GAGVSQSPSNKVTEKGKDVELRCDPISGHTALYWYRQSLGQGLEFLIYFQGNSAPDKSGLPSDRFSAERTGGSVSTLTIQRTQQEDSAVYLCASSSNTGYTGELFFGEGSRLTVL.

V usage is TRBV9 and J usage is TRBJ2-1; 9 bases are shared with TRBD2. This CDR3 is 16 amino acids long. With V trimmed by 0 bases and J by 7 bases, 8 bases remained unmatched. Germline V lookup: CDR1 SGDLS, CDR2 YYNGEE. The CDR3 loop is CASSVEGGRAVNEQFF. The CDR3 bases are TGTGCCAGCAGCGTAGAGGGCGGGAGGGCCGTTAATGAGCAGTTCTTC.

This chain connects TRBV28 to TRBJ1-5; no definite D call. Trimming stripped 3 bases from V and 3 bases from J, with 12 bases between. The CDR3 consists of 15 residues. Germline loops: CDR1 MDHEN, CDR2 SYDVKM. The CDR3 region has the DNA TGTGCCAGCAGTTTGGAGAGAAGCCTCAATCAGCCCCAGCATTTT. Its translation: CASSLERSLNQPQHF.

This sequence joins TRBV27 and TRBJ1-2; a possible D gene is TRBD1 (5 bases). CDR1 and CDR2 (germline): MNHEY, SMNVEV (reference sequence). The CDR3 consists of 13 residues. Between the trimmed V and J ends, which lost 6 bases and 7 bases, there was a span of 15 bases. CDR3 sequence (DNA): TGTGCCAGCAGCTCTCCTCAGGGTGGTGGCTACACCTTC. It specifies CASSSPQGGGYTF.

The V and J genes are TRBV11-3 and TRBJ1-6, with 10 bases that match TRBD1. The CDR3 has 19 residues. Germline V gene sequence: CDR1 SGHNT, CDR2 YENEEA. The junction had 10 bases not matched to a gene; V was cut back by 5 bases and J by 0 bases. The CDR3, as DNA: TGTGCCAGCAGCATACGCCCCCGGGACAGGGGCTCCTATAATTCACCCCTCCACTTT. Translated, it gives CASSIRPRDRGSYNSPLHF.

The chain links TRBV4-1 to TRBJ1-2, with 7 bases aligning to TRBD1. The CDR3 has 15 amino acids. The V and J ends lost 1 base and 8 bases, in that order; junction bases with no gene match: 10. From germline, CDR1 is MGHRA and CDR2 YSYEKL. CDR3 loop: CASSQGTGTVRGYTF. As DNA, the CDR3 is TGCGCCAGCAGCCAAGGTACCGGGACAGTGAGGGGCTACACCTTC.

In DNA, the CDR3 is TGTGCCAGCAGTGAATGGGCGGGAGGGTGGCAAGAGACCCAGTACTTC. It encodes CASSEWAGGWQETQYF. The chain combines TRBV2 with TRBJ2-5; TRBD2 agrees at 9 bases. This CDR3 is 16 amino acids long. With V trimmed by 2 bases and J by 2 bases, 6 bases remained unmatched. Germline assignment: CDR1 SNHLY and CDR2 FYNNEI.

For this clone: Germline is not matched at one junction end, which may reflect a read error. The V call is TRBV19, the J call TRBJ1-3, with 7 bases lining up with TRBD1. Germline V gene sequence: CDR1 LNHDA, CDR2 SQIVND (reference sequence). The CDR3 totals 18 residues. The CDR3 is CASSKGTAAAFSGNTIYF. CDR3 DNA sequence: TGTGCCAGCAGTAAGGGGACAGCCGCCGCATTCTCTGGAAACACCATATATTTT.

The chain couples TRBV27 to TRBJ2-5, with 9 bases identical to TRBD2. The CDR3 has 16 amino acids. From germline, CDR1 is MNHEY and CDR2 SMNVEV (reference sequence). Unmatched junction bases numbered 9, after V lost 5 bases and J lost 2 bases. The CDR3 bases are TGTGCCAGCAGTCCAATAGCGGGGGCGTGGCAAGAGACCCAGTACTTC. Translated: CASSPIAGAWQETQYF.

The chain joins TRBV4-3 to TRBJ2-1; 10 bases map to TRBD2. V lost 0 bases to trimming and J lost 6 bases; unmatched junction nucleotides: 8. Germline V gene sequence: CDR1 LGHNA, CDR2 YSLEER. The CDR3 runs 17 residues. CDR3 sequence reads: CASSQDRAGGFRNEQFF. In DNA, the CDR3 is TGCGCCAGCAGCCAAGATAGAGCGGGAGGGTTCCGCAATGAGCAGTTCTTC.

This clone was detected only once. The gene calls are TRBV13 and TRBJ1-2; 10 positions agree with TRBD1. V shed 0 bases, J shed 8 bases, and the junction held 6 bases outside the gene matches. CDR1 and CDR2 (germline): PRHDT, FYEKMQ (reference sequence). This CDR3 comprises 15 residues. The CDR3 region is CASSLGGTGAEGYTF. CDR3 DNA sequence: TGTGCCAGCAGCTTAGGAGGGACAGGGGCTGAGGGCTACACCTTC.

The chain recombines TRBV5-4 with TRBJ1-2, with 7 bases fitting TRBD1. Germline trimming cut 0 bases from V and 4 bases from J; bases unmatched to any gene: 9. CDR3 length: 16 residues. CDR1 is SGHNT, CDR2 YYREEE, per germline (reference sequence). CDR3 in amino acids: CASSLAGRGQSYGYTF. In DNA form, the CDR3 reads TGTGCCAGCAGCTTGGCCGGTCGGGGACAGAGCTATGGCTACACCTTC.

The J gene is TRBJ2-7, the V gene TRBV7-2; perhaps TRBD1 as D (6 bases). V lost 5 bases and J lost 2, with 16 bases in between. This CDR3 is 15 amino acids long. Germline V gene data show CDR1 as SGHTA and CDR2 as FQGNSA. CDR3 loop: CASSMIGTSTYEQYF. CDR3 DNA sequence: TGTGCCAGCAGCATGATAGGGACATCCACCTACGAGCAGTACTTC.

This clone was observed a handful of times. The chain recombines TRBV4-2 with TRBJ2-1, with 7 bases fitting TRBD2. The trim removed 0 bases at V and 0 bases at J, leaving 5 bases unmatched. CDR1 is LGHNA, CDR2 YNFKEQ, per germline. This CDR3 region has 17 residues. CDR3: CASSQDPAGTSYNEQFF. The CDR3 DNA sequence: TGTGCCAGCAGCCAAGATCCAGCGGGGACCTCCTACAATGAGCAGTTCTTC.

This clone appeared a few times. The chain combines TRBV30 with TRBJ2-7, with D possibly being TRBD2 (6 bases). The CDR3 has 12 residues. Per the germline V gene, CDR1 is GTSNPN and CDR2 is SVGIG (reference sequence). Trimming took off 2 bases at V and 13 bases at J, with 18 bases between the two ends. The CDR3 nucleotides read TGTGCCTGGAGTAGGGGAGGCAGGATAGGCTACTTC. Residues: CAWSRGGRIGYF.

The chain recombines TRBV29-1 with TRBJ2-7; D perhaps matches TRBD2 (6 bases). Germline loops: CDR1 SQVTM, CDR2 ANQGSEA. The CDR3 has 12 amino acids. V was pared by 4 bases and J by 4 bases, with 11 bases between. CDR3 amino acids: CSVARDSYEQYF. The CDR3 DNA sequence: TGCAGCGTTGCCAGGGACTCTTACGAGCAGTACTTC.

The V call is TRBV28, the J call TRBJ2-7; D is unclear. The CDR3 contains 12 residues. The V gene lost 5 bases and the J gene lost 0 bases, with 5 bases spanning the gap. The germline CDR1 and CDR2 sequences are MDHEN and SYDVKM. The CDR3: CASSTSSYEQYF. Here the CDR3 DNA reads TGTGCCAGCAGTACCAGCTCCTACGAGCAGTACTTC.

The chain links TRBV5-6 to TRBJ2-1; TRBD2 is a possible D gene (5 bases). Germline CDR1 reads SGHDT; CDR2 reads YYEEEE. This CDR3 has 15 residues. V lost 0 bases and J lost 8, with 15 bases in between. CDR3 residues: CASSLGGIREYEQFF. Written as DNA, the CDR3 is TGTGCCAGCAGCTTGGGTGGGATACGGGAATATGAGCAGTTCTTC.

The chain carries TRBV7-2 and TRBJ2-1, with D uncertain. The CDR3 runs to 15 residues. Germline assignment: CDR1 SGHTA and CDR2 FQGNSA. Trimming stripped 3 bases from V and 0 bases from J, with 9 bases between. The CDR3 loop reads CASSLSESSYNEQFF. The CDR3 DNA sequence: TGTGCCAGCAGCTTGAGTGAGAGCTCCTACAATGAGCAGTTCTTC.

V usage is TRBV18 and J usage is TRBJ2-7; D remains unclear. The CDR3 has 13 residues. V was cut by 1 base and J by 3 bases, with 7 bases left in between. CDR1 is KGHSH, CDR2 LQKENI, per germline. The CDR3 here is CASSPLLDYEQYF. CDR3 in DNA: TGTGCCAGCTCACCACTTCTAGACTACGAGCAGTACTTC.

This clone has a single count. The J gene is TRBJ1-1, the V gene TRBV28; D gene uncertain. Trimming left V 4 bases short and J 2 bases short, with 11 bases between. Germline V lookup: CDR1 MDHEN, CDR2 SYDVKM. The CDR3 covers 14 residues. In nucleotides, the CDR3 is TGTGCCAGCAGTTCTAGAAGGCGAAACACTGAAGCTTTCTTT. Translating gives CASSSRRRNTEAFF.

V gene TRBV10-3 combines with J gene TRBJ2-1, with TRBD2 identical over 15 bases. The CDR3 totals 20 residues. The trim removed 3 bases at V and 1 base at J, leaving 10 bases unmatched. The germline gives CDR1 ENHRY, CDR2 SYGVKD. The CDR3 bases are TGTGCCATCAGTGAATCACCGGGACTAGCGGGGGGAAGGTCCTACAATGAGCAGTTCTTC. Amino acids: CAISESPGLAGGRSYNEQFF.